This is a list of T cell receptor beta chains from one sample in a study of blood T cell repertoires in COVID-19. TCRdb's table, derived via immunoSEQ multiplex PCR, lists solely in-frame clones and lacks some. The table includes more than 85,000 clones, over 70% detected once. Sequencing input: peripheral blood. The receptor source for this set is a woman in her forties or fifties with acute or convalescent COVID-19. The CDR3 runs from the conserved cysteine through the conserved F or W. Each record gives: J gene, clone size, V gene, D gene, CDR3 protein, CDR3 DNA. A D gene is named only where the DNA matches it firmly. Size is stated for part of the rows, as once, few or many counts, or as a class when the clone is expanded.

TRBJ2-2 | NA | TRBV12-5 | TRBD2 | CASRSSGGLATGELFF | TGTGCTAGCCGATCAAGCGGGGGGCTCGCCACCGGGGAGCTGTTTTTT
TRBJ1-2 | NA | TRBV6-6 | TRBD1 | CASSPPPGRQGDNYGYTF | TGTGCCAGCAGTCCCCCGCCCGGTCGACAGGGGGATAACTATGGCTACACCTTC
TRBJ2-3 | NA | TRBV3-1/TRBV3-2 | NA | CASSPGQNTQYF | TGTGCCAGCAGCCCCGGACAGAATACGCAGTATTTT
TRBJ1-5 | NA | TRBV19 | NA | CASSMGNSNSNQPQHF | TGTGCCAGTAGTATGGGTAACAGTAATAGCAATCAGCCCCAGCATTTT
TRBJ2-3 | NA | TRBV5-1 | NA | CASSLTNLGTDTQYF | TGCGCCAGCAGCCTCACGAATCTAGGAACAGATACGCAGTATTTT
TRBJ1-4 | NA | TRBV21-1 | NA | CASSSRTGRFATNEKLFF | TGTGCCAGCAGCAGTAGGACGGGAAGGTTTGCAACTAATGAAAAACTGTTTTTT
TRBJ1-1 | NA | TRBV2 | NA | CASSEVGEGNTEAFF | TGTGCCAGCAGTGAAGTTGGCGAGGGGAACACTGAAGCTTTCTTT
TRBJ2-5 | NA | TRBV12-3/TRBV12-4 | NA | CASSSGETQYF | TGTGCCAGCAGCTCAGGGGAGACCCAGTACTTC
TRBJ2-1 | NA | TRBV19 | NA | CASKVSGAPVEQFF | TGTGCCAGTAAGGTCTCAGGGGCCCCGGTCGAGCAGTTCTTC
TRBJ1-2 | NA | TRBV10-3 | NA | CAVNRDLGYGYTF | TGTGCCGTCAACAGGGATTTAGGATATGGCTACACCTTC
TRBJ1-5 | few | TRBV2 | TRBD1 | CASRTGPNQPQHF | TGTGCCAGCAGGACAGGGCCAAATCAGCCCCAGCATTTT
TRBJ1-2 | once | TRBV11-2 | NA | CASSRGWVNYGYTF | TGTGCCAGCAGCCGGGGGTGGGTAAACTATGGCTACACCTTC
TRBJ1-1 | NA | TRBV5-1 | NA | CASSLSGWGTEAFF | TGCGCCAGCAGCTTGTCAGGGTGGGGCACTGAAGCTTTCTTT
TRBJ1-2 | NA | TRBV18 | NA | CASSLQSRVGGGYTF | TGTGCCAGCTCACTCCAAAGCCGGGTTGGTGGTGGCTACACCTTC
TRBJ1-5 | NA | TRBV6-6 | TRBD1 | CASSLQGAEQPQHF | TGTGCCAGCAGTCTACAGGGGGCGGAACAGCCCCAGCATTTT
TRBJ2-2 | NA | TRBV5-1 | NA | CASSLGQADTGELFF | TGCGCCAGCAGCTTGGGACAGGCTGACACCGGGGAGCTGTTTTTT
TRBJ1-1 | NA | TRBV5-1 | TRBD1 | CASSADRQGGEAFF | TGCGCCAGCAGCGCGGACCGACAGGGAGGAGAAGCTTTCTTT
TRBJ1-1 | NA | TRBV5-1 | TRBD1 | CASSWGQENTEAFF | TGCGCCAGCAGCTGGGGACAGGAGAACACTGAAGCTTTCTTT
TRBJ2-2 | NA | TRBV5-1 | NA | CASSFAGEYGGELFF | TGCGCCAGCAGCTTCGCAGGGGAGTATGGCGGGGAGCTGTTTTTT
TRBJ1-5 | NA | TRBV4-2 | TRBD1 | CASSQRDSLGQPQHF | TGTGCCAGCAGCCAACGGGACAGCCTGGGGCAGCCCCAGCATTTT
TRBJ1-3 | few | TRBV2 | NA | CASSVESSSGNTIYF | TGTGCCAGCAGTGTGGAGAGTAGCTCTGGAAACACCATATATTTT
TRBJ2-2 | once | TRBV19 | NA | CASSRTRNTGELFF | TGTGCCAGTAGTCGGACTCGAAACACCGGGGAGCTGTTTTTT
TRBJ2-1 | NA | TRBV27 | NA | CASSTGYNEQFF | TGTGCCAGCAGTACAGGTTACAATGAGCAGTTCTTC
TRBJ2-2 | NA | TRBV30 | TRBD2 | CAWTRSGATNTGELFF | TGTGCCTGGACCCGTAGCGGGGCTACGAACACCGGGGAGCTGTTTTTT
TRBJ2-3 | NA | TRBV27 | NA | CASKGDFRADTQYF | TGTGCCAGCAAAGGGGACTTCAGAGCAGATACGCAGTATTTT
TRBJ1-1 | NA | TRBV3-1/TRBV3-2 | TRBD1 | CASGQGAENTEAFF | TGTGCCAGCGGACAGGGGGCTGAGAACACTGAAGCTTTCTTT
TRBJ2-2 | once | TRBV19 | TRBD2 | CASSWTSGGNTGELFF | TGTGCCAGTAGTTGGACTAGCGGGGGGAACACCGGGGAGCTGTTTTTT
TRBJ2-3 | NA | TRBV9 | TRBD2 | CASSVVGGGAIDTQYF | TGTGCCAGCAGCGTAGTGGGCGGGGGGGCCATAGATACGCAGTATTTT
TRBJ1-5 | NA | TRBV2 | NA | CASREDSNQPQHF | TGTGCCAGCAGAGAGGACAGTAATCAGCCCCAGCATTTT
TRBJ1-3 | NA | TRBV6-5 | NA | CASGAFRLDTIYF | TGTGCCAGCGGGGCGTTCAGGTTAGACACCATATATTTT
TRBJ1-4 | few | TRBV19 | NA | CASSISSGGNEKLFF | TGTGCCAGTAGTATTTCTTCGGGCGGGAATGAAAAACTGTTTTTT
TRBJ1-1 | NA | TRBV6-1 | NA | CASSEVAAAGFAFF | TGTGCCAGCAGTGAAGTAGCAGCGGCAGGTTTTGCTTTCTTT
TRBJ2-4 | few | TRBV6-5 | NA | CASIDLAAGKNIQYF | TGTGCCAGCATCGACCTGGCGGCGGGCAAAAACATTCAGTACTTC
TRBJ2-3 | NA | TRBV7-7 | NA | CASSPVLDTQYF | TGTGCCAGCAGCCCGGTTCTGGATACGCAGTATTTT
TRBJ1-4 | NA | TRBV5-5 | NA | CASSFGQIHAEKLFF | TGTGCCAGCAGCTTCGGACAGATCCACGCTGAAAAACTGTTTTTT
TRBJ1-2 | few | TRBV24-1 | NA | CATSGQTYGYTF | TGTGCCACCAGCGGACAGACCTATGGCTACACCTTC
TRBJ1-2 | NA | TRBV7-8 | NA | CASSPLGLSGSNYGYTF | TGTGCCAGCAGCCCCCTGGGACTATCAGGTTCTAACTATGGCTACACCTTC
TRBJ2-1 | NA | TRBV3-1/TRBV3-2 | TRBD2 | CASSRRGEQFF | TGTGCCAGCAGCCGGCGGGGGGAGCAGTTCTTC
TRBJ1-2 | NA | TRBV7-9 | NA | CASSLGGGAYGYTF | TGTGCCAGCAGCTTAGGAGGGGGTGCCTATGGCTACACCTTC
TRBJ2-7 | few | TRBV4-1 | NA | CASSQVGPTASYEQYF | TGCGCCAGCAGCCAAGTGGGGCCGACGGCCTCCTACGAGCAGTACTTC
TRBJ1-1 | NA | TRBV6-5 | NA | CASSYGQGREAFF | TGTGCCAGCAGTTACGGGCAGGGTCGTGAAGCTTTCTTT
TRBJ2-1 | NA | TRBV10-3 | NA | CAISGESYNEQFF | TGTGCCATCAGCGGTGAGTCCTACAATGAGCAGTTCTTC
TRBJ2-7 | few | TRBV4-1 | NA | CASSQVSGRTYEQYF | TGCGCCAGCAGCCAAGTATCAGGCCGTACCTACGAGCAGTACTTC
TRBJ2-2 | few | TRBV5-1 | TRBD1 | CASSWGWTGGTGELFF | TGCGCCAGCAGCTGGGGCTGGACAGGGGGGACCGGGGAGCTGTTTTTT
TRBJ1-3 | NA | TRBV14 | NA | CASSRNVGFGNTIYF | TGTGCCAGCAGCCGCAACGTTGGCTTTGGAAACACCATATATTTT
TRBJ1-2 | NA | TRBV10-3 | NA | CAISESSGYTF | TGTGCCATCAGTGAGTCGAGTGGCTACACCTTC
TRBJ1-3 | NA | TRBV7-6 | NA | CASSSPGGNTIYF | TGTGCCAGCAGCTCCCCAGGTGGAAACACCATATATTTT
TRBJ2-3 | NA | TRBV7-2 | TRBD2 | CASSLVAGADTQYF | TGTGCCAGCAGCTTAGTGGCGGGAGCAGATACGCAGTATTTT
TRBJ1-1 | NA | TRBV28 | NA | CASKEGINTEAFF | TGTGCCAGCAAGGAGGGAATAAACACTGAAGCTTTCTTT
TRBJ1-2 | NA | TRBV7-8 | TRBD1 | CASSPRDRGLRGYTF | TGTGCCAGCAGCCCCCGGGACAGGGGGCTCCGGGGCTACACCTTC
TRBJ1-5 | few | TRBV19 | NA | CASSRVGGSQPQHF | TGTGCCAGTAGTAGGGTCGGGGGAAGTCAGCCCCAGCATTTT
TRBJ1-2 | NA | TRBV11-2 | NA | CASSPGVGGGYGYTF | TGTGCCAGCAGCCCAGGGGTTGGCGGTGGCTATGGCTACACCTTC
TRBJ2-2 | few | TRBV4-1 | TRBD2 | CASSGTSPNTGELFF | TGCGCCAGCAGCGGGACTAGCCCGAACACCGGGGAGCTGTTTTTT
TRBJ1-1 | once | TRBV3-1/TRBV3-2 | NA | CASSQTVVPAFF | TGTGCCAGCAGCCAAACAGTAGTTCCGGCTTTCTTT
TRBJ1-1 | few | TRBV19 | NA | CASSILFGGREAFF | TGTGCCAGTAGTATCCTTTTCGGGGGTAGGGAAGCTTTCTTT
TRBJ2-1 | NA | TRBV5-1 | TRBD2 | CASSLLGGGAGPRVDEQFF | TGCGCCAGCAGCTTGTTGGGGGGAGGAGCGGGACCCCGTGTTGATGAGCAGTTCTTC
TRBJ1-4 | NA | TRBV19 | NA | CASSLRQAINEKLFF | TGTGCCAGTAGTCTTCGACAGGCGATTAATGAAAAACTGTTTTTT
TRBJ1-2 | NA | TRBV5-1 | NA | CASSSELANYGYTF | TGCGCCAGCAGCTCTGAGTTAGCTAACTATGGCTACACCTTC
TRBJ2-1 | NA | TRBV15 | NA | CATSSGGTDEQFF | TGTGCCACCAGCAGCGGCGGGACAGATGAGCAGTTCTTC
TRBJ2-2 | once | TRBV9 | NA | CASSGGVADTGELFF | TGTGCCAGCAGCGGTGGAGTAGCGGACACCGGGGAGCTGTTTTTT